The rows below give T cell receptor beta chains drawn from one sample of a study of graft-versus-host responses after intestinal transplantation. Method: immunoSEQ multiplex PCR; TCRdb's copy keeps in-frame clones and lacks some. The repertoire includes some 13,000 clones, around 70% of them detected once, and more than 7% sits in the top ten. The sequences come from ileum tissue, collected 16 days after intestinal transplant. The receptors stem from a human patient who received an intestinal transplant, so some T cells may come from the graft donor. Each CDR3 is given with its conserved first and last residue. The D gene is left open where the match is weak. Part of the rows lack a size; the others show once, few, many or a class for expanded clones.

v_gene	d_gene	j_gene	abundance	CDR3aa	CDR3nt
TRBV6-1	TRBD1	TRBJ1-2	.	CASSPAGGLYGYTF	TGTGCCAGCAGCCCAGCAGGGGGCCTCTATGGCTACACCTTC
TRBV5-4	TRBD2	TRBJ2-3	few	CASSLGGLAGVTDTQYF	TGTGCCAGCAGCCTCGGGGGACTAGCGGGGGTCACAGATACGCAGTATTTT
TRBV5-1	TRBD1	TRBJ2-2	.	CASSHQTGVAGELFF	TGCGCCAGCAGCCACCAGACAGGGGTGGCCGGGGAGCTGTTTTTT
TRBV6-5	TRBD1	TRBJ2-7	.	CASSLRDRGPYEQYF	TGTGCCAGCAGTCTCCGGGACAGGGGCCCCTACGAGCAGTACTTC
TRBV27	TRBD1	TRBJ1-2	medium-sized	CASSMAGQGAVGYTF	TGTGCCAGCAGTATGGCGGGACAGGGGGCCGTAGGCTACACCTTC
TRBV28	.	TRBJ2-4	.	CASSSPSAAKNIQYF	TGTGCCAGCAGTTCCCCTAGCGCAGCCAAAAACATTCAGTACTTC
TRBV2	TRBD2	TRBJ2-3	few	CASSIRPGLAGSDTQYF	TGTGCCAGCAGTATCAGACCGGGACTAGCGGGAAGTGATACGCAGTATTTT
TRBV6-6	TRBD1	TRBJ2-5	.	CASSPGQVETQYF	TGTGCCAGCAGCCCGGGACAGGTGGAGACCCAGTACTTC
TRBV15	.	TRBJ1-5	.	CATSRAEQGYQPQHF	TGTGCCACCAGCAGAGCGGAGCAGGGCTATCAGCCCCAGCATTTT
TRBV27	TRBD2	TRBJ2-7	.	CASSWGGNSYEQYF	TGTGCCAGCAGTTGGGGAGGGAACTCCTACGAGCAGTACTTC
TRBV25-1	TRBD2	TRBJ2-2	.	CASSEYRRGANTGELFF	TGTGCCAGCAGTGAATATAGGCGGGGGGCGAACACCGGGGAGCTGTTTTTT
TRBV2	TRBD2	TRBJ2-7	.	CASSAWREWGYEQYF	TGTGCCAGCAGTGCATGGCGGGAGTGGGGCTACGAGCAGTACTTC
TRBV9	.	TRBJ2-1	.	CASSSRPGLIYNEQFF	TGTGCCAGCAGTAGCAGGCCGGGACTTATCTACAATGAGCAGTTCTTC
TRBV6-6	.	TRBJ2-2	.	CASSSAVSGELFF	TGTGCCAGCAGTTCAGCGGTATCCGGGGAGCTGTTTTTT
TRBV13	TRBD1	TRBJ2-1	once	CASDRGPNEQFF	TGTGCCAGTGACAGGGGCCCCAATGAGCAGTTCTTC
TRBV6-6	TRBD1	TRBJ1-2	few	CASTKWNRGSGYTF	TGTGCCAGCACCAAGTGGAACAGGGGAAGTGGCTACACCTTC
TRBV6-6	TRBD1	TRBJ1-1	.	CASSAGQGGTEAFF	TGTGCCAGCAGTGCAGGACAGGGAGGAACTGAAGCTTTCTTT
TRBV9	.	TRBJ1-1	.	CASSVGLDTEAFF	TGTGCCAGCAGCGTAGGACTGGACACTGAAGCTTTCTTT
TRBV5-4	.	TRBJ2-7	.	CASSLGDTDPYEQYF	TGTGCCAGCAGCTTGGGGGACACGGACCCCTACGAGCAGTACTTC
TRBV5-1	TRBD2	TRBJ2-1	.	CASSSVAGAVYNEQFF	TGCGCCAGCAGCTCAGTAGCGGGAGCGGTATACAATGAGCAGTTCTTC
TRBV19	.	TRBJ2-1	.	CASRISGGGYNEQFF	TGTGCCAGTAGAATTAGCGGCGGCGGGTACAATGAGCAGTTCTTC
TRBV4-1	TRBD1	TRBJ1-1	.	CASSPHPTGANTEAFF	TGCGCCAGCAGCCCCCACCCTACAGGGGCGAACACTGAAGCTTTCTTT